This T cell receptor beta chain was retrieved from a study of cytomegalovirus exposure and HLA in healthy donors. V was clipped by 0 bases and J by 2 bases; unmatched bases: 6. The CDR3 length is 16 residues. Germline V lookup: CDR1 SGDLS, CDR2 YYNGEE. This clone was counted only a few times. The PCR employed 60 Vbeta primers together with 13 Jbeta primers. Some clones are missing from TCRdb's copy, which holds only in-frame ones; the method was immunoSEQ multiplex PCR. Found here are about 77,000 clones, 60% to 85% of them singletons; the top ten hold approximately 4.4%. Material: PBMCs. The chain has TRBV9 and TRBJ2-3; 7 nucleotides match TRBD2. The origin of this receptor is a man aged 40-49 years in good health and CMV-seronegative. DNA for the CDR3: TGTGCCAGCAGCGTAGCTAGCGGCAAGTTCACAGATACGCAGTATTTT. This sequence encodes CASSVASGKFTDTQYF.